This T cell receptor beta chain was retrieved from a study of siplizumab effects on memory and regulatory T cells (dated by TCRdb to between 2018 and 2020). The study in broad terms: The study examined how the anti-CD2 antibody siplizumab affects alloreactive T-cell subsets in allogeneic mixed lymphocyte reactions built from human PBMCs.

What the study reported, not specific to this receptor: Unstimulated naive T cells appeared more diverse than memory T cells, and naive cells seemed to contribute substantially to the alloresponse. Of the alloreactive CD4+ clones that could be mapped, the Treg-derived share averaged about 63% with siplizumab compared with under 30% in control reactions. Siplizumab significantly lowered the cumulative frequency of alloreactive sequences that could be traced to unstimulated CD4+ memory T cells. A naive or memory phenotype could not be assigned to roughly 75-97% of proliferating CD4+ or CD8+ clones. No functional confirmation was obtained for the suppressive function of proliferating Tregs from siplizumab cultures. Because sequences at frequencies below about 10^-5 were poorly captured, only a minor fraction of alloreactive clones could be mapped back to unstimulated subsets.

TCRbeta CDR3 sequencing was performed on sorted unstimulated T cells and on proliferating T cells recovered from mixed lymphocyte reactions. Fresh whole blood from fewer than 11 HLA-typed healthy donors was used as the source from which PBMCs were isolated. Unstimulated CD4+ non-regulatory T cells were FACS-sorted to map the origin of alloreactive clones. The library was prepared using the immunoSEQ multiplex PCR assay. The deep sequencing platform assayed roughly 10^5 TCR templates per sample. Genomic DNA extracted from sorted T cells was used for TCRbeta CDR3 sequencing. As for how the authors treated the data: Clonal analysis of TCRbeta CDR3 data was done in the R programming language. Unstimulated samples were compared with post-reaction CFSE-low samples to define alloreactive CD4+ and CD8+ clones. Regulatory or non-regulatory origin of alloreactive CD4+ clones was assigned by matching sequences to the sorted unstimulated Treg and non-Treg repertoires. The immuneACCESS repertoire file appears here via TCRdb, limited to in-frame rearrangements. These files lack a portion of the clones; in checked studies, under half of the deficit traces to unresolved V genes, and the cause of the others is not known. V and J calls and clone size come straight from that table; D and trimming were deduced from the DNA. For this sample the table gives some 120,000 clones, of which about 95% were detected only once. Around 1.7% of the sample goes to the ten largest clones.

For this clone: Its antigen is still unknown. Per-base quality was not reported, and no clone a single base away is much larger than it.

Material for sequencing was non-Treg CD4+ T cells sorted from blood. Sample cell subset or site, as interpreted from the label and publication: FACS-sorted unstimulated CD4+ non-regulatory T cells. This clonotype was sampled from a human donor in good health.

The CDR3 corresponds to CSVAGIRYGYTF. The DNA reads TGCAGCGTTGCAGGGATCCGGTATGGCTACACCTTC. The sequence is built from TRBV29-1 and TRBJ1-2; TRBD1 could be the D gene, as 5 bases match. V lost 4 bases and J lost 5 bases; the stretch between them is 11 bases long. CDR1 SQVTM and CDR2 ANQGSEA are derived from the germline V gene. Inclusive of the bounding cysteine and phenylalanine, the CDR3 is 12 residues long. Just CDR3 DNA is preserved here, 36 bases in frame from base 1.